The 10 T cell receptor beta chains given below trace back to one sample, sequenced in a study of blood T cell repertoires in COVID-19. TCRdb's table, derived via immunoSEQ multiplex PCR, lists solely in-frame clones and lacks some. The sample consists of 250,000 to 400,000 clones, about 90% of them appearing once. Sample: peripheral blood. The source is a woman under 40 with COVID-19, enrolled during active disease.

The chain uses TRBV28 and TRBJ2-7; 11 positions agree with TRBD2. This CDR3 has 15 residues. V gave up 4 bases and J gave up 1 base; unmatched junction bases: 3. Per germline, CDR1 MDHEN and CDR2 SYDVKM. DNA for the CDR3: TGTGCCAGCAGTTCCACTAGCGGGGGATCCTACGAGCAGTACTTC. This codes for CASSSTSGGSYEQYF.

This chain joins TRBV19 and TRBJ1-3; D remains ambiguous. V was trimmed by 1 base and J by 0 bases, leaving 10 bases between them. Germline V gives CDR1 LNHDA, CDR2 SQIVND (reference sequence). The CDR3 length is 16 residues. The CDR3 nucleotides read TGTGCCAGTAGTATAGCAACCCGAGCCTCTGGAAACACCATATATTTT. It translates to CASSIATRASGNTIYF.

This chain joins TRBV14 and TRBJ2-7; the D gene is possibly TRBD1 (5 bases). Germline values: CDR1 SGHDN, CDR2 FVKESK. The CDR3 sequence is 16 residues long. V lost 1 base and J lost 4, with 17 bases in between. The DNA for the CDR3 is TGTGCCAGCAGCCAAGGTCCCATCGGCAGGGCGTACGAGCAGTACTTC. Protein sequence: CASSQGPIGRAYEQYF.

The V gene is TRBV7-9, the J gene TRBJ1-1, with D maybe TRBD1 (6 bases). The CDR3 sequence is 15 residues long. Germline V CDR1 and CDR2: SEHNR, FQNEAQ (reference sequence). Trimming cost V 8 bases and J 1 base, with 17 bases left between them. The CDR3 loop reads CASGGATGKNTEAFF. In DNA, the CDR3 is TGTGCCAGCGGGGGGGCCACAGGGAAGAACACTGAAGCTTTCTTT.

This clone was counted once. The chain joins TRBV11-2 to TRBJ1-1; 8 bases map to TRBD1. The length of the CDR3 is 15 residues. V lost 2 bases, J lost 1 base, and 3 bases stayed unmatched. Germline lookup yields CDR1 SGHAT and CDR2 FQNNGV. DNA for the CDR3: TGTGCCAGCAGCTTAACCAGGGGGCCGAACACTGAAGCTTTCTTT. This encodes CASSLTRGPNTEAFF.

This chain links TRBV10-3 with TRBJ1-3; 7 bases are a match to TRBD1. Germline V gene sequence: CDR1 ENHRY, CDR2 SYGVKD. The CDR3 consists of 15 residues. V trimming: 7 bases; J trimming: 0 bases; junction bases outside the gene matches: 6. CDR3 sequence reads: CAITGTASSGNTIYF. The CDR3 DNA reads as TGTGCCATCACTGGGACAGCCAGCTCTGGAAACACCATATATTTT.

Regarding this clone: The identical CDR3 is also encoded by other nucleotide sequences in the sample. This chain links TRBV7-9 with TRBJ2-7; the D is unclear. The CDR3 runs 11 residues. V gave up 4 bases and J gave up 2 bases, with 3 bases separating them. CDR1 and CDR2 (germline): SEHNR, FQNEAQ (reference sequence). The CDR3 reads CASSSTYEQYF. The CDR3 DNA sequence: TGTGCCAGCAGCTCTACCTACGAGCAGTACTTC.

The rearrangement joins TRBV13 to TRBJ1-3; 8 bases align to TRBD1. This CDR3 spans 18 amino acids. Germline-derived CDR1 and CDR2 are PRHDT and FYEKMQ (reference sequence). With V trimmed by 0 bases and J by 0 bases, 7 bases remained unmatched. CDR3 sequence (DNA): TGTGCCAGCAGCTTAGGGACAGGGGTGGCAAGCTCTGGAAACACCATATATTTT. Amino acids: CASSLGTGVASSGNTIYF.

J is TRBJ1-2 and V is TRBV29-1; D is uncertain. V was pared by 3 bases and J by 6 bases, with 20 bases between. CDR1 is SQVTM, CDR2 ANQGSEA, per germline. The CDR3 totals 15 residues. For the CDR3, the DNA is TGCAGCGTTGACCCCCCGGTCCCTGTTTTAGATGGCTACACCTTC. It encodes CSVDPPVPVLDGYTF.

V gene TRBV6-5 combines with J gene TRBJ1-5; D gene ambiguous. The CDR3 contains 13 residues. The V and J ends lost 5 bases and 0 bases respectively, with 5 bases between them. Germline V gives CDR1 MNHEY, CDR2 SVGAGI. The CDR3 reads CASSRDSNQPQHF. The CDR3 DNA is TGTGCCAGCAGTCGCGATAGCAATCAGCCCCAGCATTTT.